Below, 19 T cell receptor beta chains from the same sample are listed, as sequenced in a study of cytomegalovirus exposure and HLA in healthy donors. Sequencing used immunoSEQ multiplex PCR; TCRdb keeps in-frame clones, though not all of them. The data contain about 56,000 clones, 85% to 95% of them singletons. The material sequenced was PBMCs. The receptor source for this set is a woman between 18 and 30 years old in good health and CMV-seropositive.

The chain employs TRBV18 and TRBJ1-1; D unresolved. The CDR3 totals 13 residues. Trimming took off 4 bases at V and 4 bases at J, with 10 bases between the two ends. Germline lookup yields CDR1 KGHSH and CDR2 LQKENI. As DNA, the CDR3 is TGTGCCAGCTCACGAGCCACGGGCACTGAAGCTTTCTTT. Encoded protein: CASSRATGTEAFF.

This chain connects TRBV6-1 to TRBJ2-2, with TRBD1 identical over 7 bases. The CDR3 is 13 residues long. Germline V gene sequence: CDR1 MNHNS, CDR2 SASEGT. With 5 bases clipped from V and 4 bases from J, the junction kept 1 base outside the gene matches. This CDR3 is CASSRDSTGELFF. CDR3 nucleotide sequence: TGTGCCAGCAGTAGGGACAGCACCGGGGAGCTGTTTTTT.

The chain combines TRBV6-5 with TRBJ1-3, with no clear D. CDR3 size: 15 residues. The V end lost 2 bases, the J end lost 2 bases, and 10 bases lay between the germline ends. Germline CDR1 and CDR2: MNHEY and SVGAGI. For the CDR3, the DNA is TGTGCCAGCAGTTACCTCGGGGAGGCTGGAAACACCATATATTTT. Translating it yields CASSYLGEAGNTIYF.

The chain combines TRBV7-6 with TRBJ2-3; TRBD2 aligns across 8 bases. The V and J ends lost 7 bases and 4 bases, in that order; junction bases with no gene match: 7. This CDR3 comprises 14 residues. Germline CDR1 is SGHVS and CDR2 is FNYEAQ. For the CDR3, the DNA is TGTGCCAGCAAGATGTTCGGGGGGGCAGATACGCAGTATTTT. Its translation: CASKMFGGADTQYF.

The V call is TRBV7-2, the J call TRBJ1-1; D is undetermined. V was trimmed by 2 bases and J by 4 bases, leaving 5 bases between them. This CDR3 is built from 12 residues. Germline V gene lookup returns CDR1 SGHTA and CDR2 FQGNSA. This CDR3 reads CASSLSRTEAFF. Written as DNA, the CDR3 is TGTGCCAGCAGCTTAAGCCGCACTGAAGCTTTCTTT.

The chain links TRBV28 to TRBJ2-1; D may be TRBD1 (6 bases). Germline V gene data show CDR1 as MDHEN and CDR2 as SYDVKM. CDR3 size: 14 residues. V was clipped by 2 bases and J by 6 bases, with 11 bases between them. This CDR3 is CASSLLQQGNEQFF. CDR3 DNA: TGTGCCAGCAGTTTACTGCAACAGGGCAATGAGCAGTTCTTC.

The chain joins TRBV10-3 to TRBJ1-1, with D hard to call. Between the trimmed V and J ends, which lost 7 bases and 2 bases, there was a span of 11 bases. Germline values: CDR1 ENHRY, CDR2 SYGVKD. The CDR3 contains 13 residues. CDR3 nucleotide sequence: TGTGCCATCACACCCCGGTTTAACACTGAAGCTTTCTTT. Its translation is CAITPRFNTEAFF.

Concerning this clone: Other DNA sequences of this sample code for an identical CDR3. V and J are TRBV9 and TRBJ1-1; a possible D gene is TRBD1 (5 bases). V was trimmed by 2 bases and J by 1 base, leaving 6 bases between them. The CDR3 is 13 residues long. CDR1 and CDR2 from the germline V gene are SGDLS and YYNGEE. CDR3 sequence: CASSVTGNTEAFF. The CDR3 region has the DNA TGTGCCAGCAGCGTTACAGGGAACACTGAAGCTTTCTTT.

The chain is built from TRBV4-2 and TRBJ2-2; D may be TRBD2 (5 bases). The CDR3 spans 14 residues. Germline CDR1 reads LGHNA; CDR2 reads YNFKEQ. The ends were cut back, 1 base at V and 8 bases at J, with 11 bases in the middle. CDR3 in DNA: TGTGCCAGCAGCCAAGGGGAGTCATGGGGGGAGCTGTTTTTT. Protein: CASSQGESWGELFF.

The V gene is TRBV6-1, the J gene TRBJ1-4; no clear D. This CDR3 has 13 amino acids. Germline V CDR1 and CDR2: MNHNS, SASEGT. The V and J ends lost 3 bases and 5 bases respectively, with 7 bases between them. The CDR3 loop reads CASSDRGNEKLFF. The CDR3 nucleotides read TGTGCCAGCAGTGACCGCGGCAATGAAAAACTGTTTTTT.

CDR3 coding DNA: TGTGCCAGCAGCTTAGTAGGCGGAAGCTCTGGGGCCAACGTCCTGACTTTC. This codes for CASSLVGGSSGANVLTF. This chain links TRBV7-9 with TRBJ2-6; D ambiguous. The CDR3 has 17 amino acids. Germline values: CDR1 SEHNR, CDR2 FQNEAQ (reference sequence). V lost 1 base and J lost 0, with 10 bases in between.

The CDR3 coding sequence is TGTGCCAGCAGCTTCCCTCACAGGGGGCGGACCCAGCATTTT. Its protein product is CASSFPHRGRTQHF. This chain links TRBV5-8 with TRBJ1-5; 9 positions match TRBD1. The V and J ends lost 2 bases and 11 bases, in that order; junction bases with no gene match: 8. The CDR3 is 14 residues long. Germline V lookup: CDR1 SGHTS, CDR2 YDEGEE.

The chain links TRBV30 to TRBJ2-7, with a possible D match to TRBD2 (6 bases). CDR1 GTSNPN and CDR2 SVGIG come from the germline V gene (reference sequence). The CDR3 consists of 16 residues. The ends were cut back, 0 bases at V and 2 bases at J, with 17 bases in the middle. The CDR3: CAWSVVSGGPPYEQYF. CDR3 nucleotides: TGTGCCTGGAGTGTAGTTTCCGGGGGACCCCCCTACGAGCAGTACTTC.

The chain has TRBV7-2 and TRBJ2-1, with 7 bases identical to TRBD1. CDR1 and CDR2 from the germline V gene are SGHTA and FQGNSA. Germline trimming cut 5 bases from V and 2 bases from J; bases unmatched to any gene: 6. CDR3 length: 15 residues. CDR3 nucleotide sequence: TGTGCCAGCAGCGCCACGGGACAGCCCTACAATGAGCAGTTCTTC. Amino acid sequence: CASSATGQPYNEQFF.

This chain links TRBV7-8 with TRBJ2-2; TRBD2 is a possible D gene (7 bases). The CDR3 runs 13 residues. Germline CDR1 is SGHVS and CDR2 is FQNEAQ. V was shortened by 6 bases and J by 9 bases, with 14 bases between the two germline ends. CDR3 residues: CASRKTGGRELFF. The DNA for the CDR3 is TGTGCCAGCAGAAAGACGGGGGGCCGGGAGCTGTTTTTT.

The chain is built from TRBV6-5 and TRBJ1-6, with a weak D call TRBD1 (5 bases). Trimming stripped 1 base from V and 7 bases from J, with 11 bases between. This CDR3 spans 15 amino acids. Germline V gives CDR1 MNHEY, CDR2 SVGAGI. The CDR3: CASSYLFGGNSPLHF. CDR3 DNA: TGTGCCAGCAGTTACTTATTTGGGGGGAATTCACCCCTCCACTTT.

This clone was detected only a few times. The chain combines TRBV25-1 with TRBJ2-1; tentative D call: TRBD2 (5 bases). This CDR3 region has 15 residues. Germline V gene sequence: CDR1 MGHDK, CDR2 SYGVNS. Trimming took 2 bases from V and 1 from J, leaving 9 bases between them. The CDR3 reads CASSEREGSYNEQFF. Written as DNA, the CDR3 is TGTGCCAGCAGTGAACGGGAAGGTTCCTACAATGAGCAGTTCTTC.

This clone was counted once. The rearrangement uses TRBV4-2 and TRBJ2-5; TRBD2 aligns across 16 bases. Germline V gene lookup returns CDR1 LGHNA and CDR2 YNFKEQ. The CDR3 length is 17 residues. Germline trimming cut 5 bases from V and 5 bases from J; bases unmatched to any gene: 8. CDR3 region: CASSYGTSGGAWETQYF. The CDR3 DNA reads as TGTGCCAGCAGCTATGGGACTAGCGGGGGGGCCTGGGAGACCCAGTACTTC.

J is TRBJ2-3 and V is TRBV6-5; TRBD2 might be the D (5 bases). Deletions cut 2 bases from V and 3 bases from J, with 6 bases between. Germline V CDR1 and CDR2: MNHEY, SVGAGI. CDR3 length equals 13 residues. This CDR3 is CASSYPGTDTQYF. As DNA, the CDR3 is TGTGCCAGCAGTTACCCGGGGACAGATACGCAGTATTTT.